This T cell receptor (beta chain) was obtained from a study of control samples from healthy donors and cancer patients. This table comes from immunoSEQ multiplex PCR, and its TCRdb copy is limited to in-frame clones, with some not included. The data contain 100,000 to 150,000 clones, approximately 89% of them singletons. This clone was counted only a few times. This CDR3 comprises 14 residues. CDR1 and CDR2 from the germline V gene are SGHTA and FQGNSA. V gave up 5 bases and J gave up 11 bases; unmatched junction bases: 13. Specimen: blood. The chain employs TRBV7-2 and TRBJ1-2; 8 nucleotides line up with TRBD1. The TCR comes from a man aged 18 to 30 in good health. The DNA for the CDR3 is TGTGCCAGCAGCCCAGGTGGGACAGGCAGGCGATACACCTTC. Translated, it gives CASSPGGTGRRYTF. Supplemented by reference TRBV7-2 and TRBJ1-2, the full variable domain reads GAGVSQSPSNKVTEKGKDVELRCDPISGHTALYWYRQSLGQGLEFLIYFQGNSAPDKSGLPSDRFSAERTGGSVSTLTIQRTQQEDSAVYLCASSPGGTGRRYTFGSGTRLTVV.